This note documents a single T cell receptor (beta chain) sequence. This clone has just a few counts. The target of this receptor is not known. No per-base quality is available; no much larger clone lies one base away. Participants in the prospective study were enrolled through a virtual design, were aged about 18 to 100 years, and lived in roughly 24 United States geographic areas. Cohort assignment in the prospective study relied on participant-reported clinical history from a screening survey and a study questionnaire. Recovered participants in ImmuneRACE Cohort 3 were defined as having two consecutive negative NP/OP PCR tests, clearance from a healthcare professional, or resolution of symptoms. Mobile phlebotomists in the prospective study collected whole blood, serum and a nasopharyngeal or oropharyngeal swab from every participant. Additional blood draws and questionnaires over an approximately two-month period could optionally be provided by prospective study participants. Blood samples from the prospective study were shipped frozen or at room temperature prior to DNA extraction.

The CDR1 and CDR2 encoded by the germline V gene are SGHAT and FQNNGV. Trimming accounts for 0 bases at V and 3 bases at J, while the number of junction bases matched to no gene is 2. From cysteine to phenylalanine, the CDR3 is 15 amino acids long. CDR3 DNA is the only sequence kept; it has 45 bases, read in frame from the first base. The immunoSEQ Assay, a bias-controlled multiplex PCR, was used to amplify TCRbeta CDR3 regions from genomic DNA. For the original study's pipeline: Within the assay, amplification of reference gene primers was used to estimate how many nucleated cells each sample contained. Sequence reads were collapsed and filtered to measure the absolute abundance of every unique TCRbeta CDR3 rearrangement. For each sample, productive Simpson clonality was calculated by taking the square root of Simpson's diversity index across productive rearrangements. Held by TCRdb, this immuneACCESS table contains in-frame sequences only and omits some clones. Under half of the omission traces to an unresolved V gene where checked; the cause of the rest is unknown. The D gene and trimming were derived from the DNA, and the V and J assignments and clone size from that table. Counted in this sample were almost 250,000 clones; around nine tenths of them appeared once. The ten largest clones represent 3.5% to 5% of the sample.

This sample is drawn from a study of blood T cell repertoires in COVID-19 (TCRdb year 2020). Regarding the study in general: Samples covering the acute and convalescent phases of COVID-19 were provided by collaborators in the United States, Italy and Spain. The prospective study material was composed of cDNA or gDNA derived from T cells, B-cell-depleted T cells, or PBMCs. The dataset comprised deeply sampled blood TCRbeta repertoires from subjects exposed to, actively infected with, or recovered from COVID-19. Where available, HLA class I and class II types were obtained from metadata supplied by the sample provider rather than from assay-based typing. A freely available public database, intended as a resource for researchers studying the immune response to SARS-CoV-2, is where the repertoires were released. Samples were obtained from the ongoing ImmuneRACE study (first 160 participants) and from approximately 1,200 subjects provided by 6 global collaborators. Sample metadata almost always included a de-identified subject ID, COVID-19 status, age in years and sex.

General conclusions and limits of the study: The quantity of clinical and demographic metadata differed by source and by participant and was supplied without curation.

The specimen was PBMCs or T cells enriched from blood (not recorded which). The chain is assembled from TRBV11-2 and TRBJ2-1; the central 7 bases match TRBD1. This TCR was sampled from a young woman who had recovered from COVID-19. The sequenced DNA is TGTGCCAGCAGCTTAGAGGGGGACAGCTACAATGAGCAGTTCTTC. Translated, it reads CASSLEGDSYNEQFF.